Below are 22 T cell receptor beta chains sequenced from a single sample in a study of vaccination and CD4 T cells after COVID-19. Sequencing of cultured CD4+ T cell DNA used the Oncomine TCR Beta short-read assay. TCRdb fed the PCR reads into MiXCR, producing one record per CDR3 protein. The data show several thousand distinct CDR3 sequences, over 40% seen once. The treatment here: roughly 10-day PBMC culture with coronavirus spike peptide pools or control peptides (ViraFEST assay). Gathering of the CD4+ T cells, from the unexposed donor, took place before the COVID-19 pandemic (2011-2018). These TCRs are of unknown antigen specificity. Material: CD4+ T cells from blood, cultured in vitro. The receptor source for this set is a human donor in good health.

The chain employs TRBV19 and TRBJ1-2, with TRBD1 as a possible D gene (5 bases). There are 12 residues in the CDR3. Germline loops: CDR1 LNHDA, CDR2 SQIVND (reference sequence). V was pared by 10 bases and J by 3 bases, with 12 bases between. The DNA for the CDR3 is TGTGCCACCACGGGGCTCCACTATGGCTACACCTTC. Translated: CATTGLHYGYTF.

The chain has TRBV28 and TRBJ2-1, with 9 nucleotides matching TRBD2. The ends lost 7 bases at V and 6 bases at J; junction bases unmatched: 7. Germline V lookup: CDR1 MDHEN, CDR2 SYDVKM. The CDR3 spans 14 residues. The CDR3 reads CASIGGGASNEQFF. In DNA form, the CDR3 reads TGTGCCAGCATCGGCGGGGGGGCCTCCAATGAGCAGTTCTTC.

In its sample, this clonotype was seen a few times. The chain carries TRBV10-3 and TRBJ1-2; 8 positions match TRBD1. J gave up 6 bases and V 6 bases, and 6 bases lay outside the gene matches. CDR1 and CDR2 (germline): ENHRY, SYGVKD. The CDR3 contains 13 residues. Here the CDR3 reads CAISLQGADGYTF. The CDR3 bases are TGTGCCATCAGCCTGCAGGGGGCTGATGGCTACACCTTC.

The V and J genes are TRBV15 and TRBJ1-6; D uncertain. Trimming took off 1 base at V and 0 bases at J, with 19 bases between the two ends. Germline CDR1 LNHNV, CDR2 YYDKDF (reference sequence). The CDR3 spans 20 residues. This CDR3 is CATSRVTGSSRSSYNSPLHF. The CDR3 region has the DNA TGTGCCACCAGCAGAGTTACCGGGTCCAGCAGAAGCTCCTATAATTCACCCCTCCACTTT.

In nucleotides, the CDR3 is TGTGCCAGCGCCCCGGGACAGATGTATGGCTACACCTTC. Amino acids: CASAPGQMYGYTF. The genes are TRBV7-2 and TRBJ1-2; 7 bases are shared with TRBD1. The CDR3 covers 13 residues. Germline assignment: CDR1 SGHTA and CDR2 FQGNSA. V lost 8 bases to trimming and J lost 5 bases; unmatched junction nucleotides: 8.

The chain combines TRBV28 with TRBJ2-7; 9 bases map to TRBD1. CDR1 and CDR2 from the germline V gene are MDHEN and SYDVKM. V shed 6 bases and J 4 bases; nucleotides not matched to a gene: 13. The CDR3 consists of 16 residues. CDR3 sequence reads: CASSTGGTGGFYEQYF. Written as DNA, the CDR3 is TGTGCCAGCAGCACGGGGGGCACAGGGGGCTTTTACGAGCAGTACTTC.

The chain has TRBV7-6 and TRBJ2-3, with TRBD2 matching 10 bases. With 2 bases clipped from V and 4 bases from J, the junction kept 3 bases outside the gene matches. CDR3 length equals 15 residues. Germline V gives CDR1 SGHVS, CDR2 FNYEAQ. DNA for the CDR3: TGTGCCAGCAGCTTACTAGCGGGGGCGGCAGATACGCAGTATTTT. It codes for CASSLLAGAADTQYF. The variable domain in full, with the rest retrieved from reference TRBV7-6 and TRBJ2-3, is GAGVSQSPRYKVTKRGQDVALRCDPISGHVSLYWYRQALGQGPEFLTYFNYEAQQDKSGLPNDRFSAERPEGSISTLTIQRTEQRDSAMYRCASSLLAGAADTQYFGPGTRLTVL.

This chain uses TRBV24-1 with TRBJ2-5; 10 nucleotides align to TRBD2. The junction had 5 bases not matched to a gene; V was cut back by 1 base and J by 7 bases. Germline V gene lookup returns CDR1 KGHDR and CDR2 SFDVKD. The CDR3 spans 15 residues. The CDR3 region has the DNA TGTGCCACCAGTGATTTAGCGGGGGGGGCCGGGACCCAGTACTTC. Translated: CATSDLAGGAGTQYF.

The genes are TRBV7-2 and TRBJ2-6; D call uncertain. V was cut by 5 bases and J by 4 bases, with 9 bases left in between. Per germline, CDR1 SGHTA and CDR2 FQGNSA. The CDR3 sequence is 14 residues long. The CDR3 reads CASSPSVGANVLTF. CDR3 sequence (DNA): TGTGCCAGCAGCCCCAGTGTCGGGGCCAACGTCCTGACTTTC.

This clonotype was observed a handful of times. The chain uses TRBV7-2 and TRBJ2-3; 8 positions agree with TRBD2. Germline V gene data show CDR1 as SGHTA and CDR2 as FQGNSA. The CDR3 is 14 amino acids. V trimming: 1 base; J trimming: 10 bases; junction bases outside the gene matches: 7. Written as DNA, the CDR3 is TGTGCCAGCAGCTTAGACGGGGGGGCTCTCCCGCAGTATTTT. Translating gives CASSLDGGALPQYF.

The chain links TRBV14 to TRBJ2-1, with 14 bases fitting TRBD2. J gave up 1 base and V 5 bases, and 4 bases lay outside the gene matches. The germline V gene encodes CDR1 SGHDN and CDR2 FVKESK. This CDR3 is built from 17 residues. The CDR3 sequence is CASSTRTSGRSYNEQFF. The CDR3 DNA reads TGTGCCAGCAGCACTCGGACTAGCGGGAGGTCCTACAATGAGCAGTTCTTC.

This clonotype came up a few times. J is TRBJ2-5 and V is TRBV25-1; D is possibly TRBD2 (6 bases). This CDR3 is built from 14 residues. The ends were cut back, 4 bases at V and 1 base at J, with 10 bases in the middle. Germline CDR1 and CDR2: MGHDK and SYGVNS. Written as DNA, the CDR3 is TGTGCCAGCAGTGTAGGAGGGCCCCAAGAGACCCAGTACTTC. Translating it yields CASSVGGPQETQYF.

The J gene is TRBJ2-7, the V gene TRBV5-4; TRBD2 matches at 10 bases. The CDR3 covers 16 residues. CDR1 is SGHNT and CDR2 is YYREEE in the germline V gene (reference sequence). Trimming at V came to 0 bases and at J to 5 bases, leaving 8 bases not matched to a gene. CDR3 loop: CASSLAPAGGLHEQYF. Here the CDR3 DNA reads TGTGCCAGCAGCTTGGCACCAGCGGGGGGGCTTCACGAGCAGTACTTC.

The gene calls are TRBV28 and TRBJ1-2; tentatively, D is TRBD1 (6 bases). V was trimmed by 9 bases and J by 6 bases, leaving 17 bases between them. This CDR3 contains 13 residues. Per the germline V gene, CDR1 is MDHEN and CDR2 is SYDVKM. The CDR3 loop reads CASWGGASDGYTF. For the CDR3, the DNA is TGTGCCAGTTGGGGGGGGGCCTCGGATGGCTACACCTTC.

V usage is TRBV18 and J usage is TRBJ1-2; tentatively, D is TRBD1 (6 bases). V was pared by 4 bases and J by 5 bases, with 17 bases between. CDR1 and CDR2 (germline): KGHSH, LQKENI. CDR3 size: 15 residues. CDR3 sequence: CASSRLGAEGYGYTF. The CDR3 coding sequence is TGTGCCAGCTCACGCCTGGGGGCAGAGGGGTATGGCTACACCTTC.

This clonotype turned up a few times. The chain carries TRBV6-5 and TRBJ2-5, with 11 bases lining up with TRBD2. CDR1 MNHEY and CDR2 SVGAGI come from the germline V gene. This CDR3 is built from 16 residues. V lost 0 bases to trimming and J lost 9 bases; unmatched junction nucleotides: 9. In DNA, the CDR3 is TGTGCCAGCAGTTACTCCTTAGCGGGAGGGCCTGAGGCCCAGTACTTC. This sequence encodes CASSYSLAGGPEAQYF.

The CDR3, as DNA: TGTGCCAGCAGCTTGGGGATGAACACTGAAGCTTTCTTT. It yields the protein CASSLGMNTEAFF. The chain couples TRBV7-2 to TRBJ1-1; D is undetermined. This CDR3 has 13 residues. The germline gives CDR1 SGHTA, CDR2 FQGNSA. Trimming removed 3 bases at V and 0 bases at J, with 5 bases between. The full variable domain, with the rest looked up from reference TRBV7-2 and TRBJ1-1, is GAGVSQSPSNKVTEKGKDVELRCDPISGHTALYWYRQSLGQGLEFLIYFQGNSAPDKSGLPSDRFSAERTGGSVSTLTIQRTQQEDSAVYLCASSLGMNTEAFFGQGTRLTVV.

Note on this clonotype: One junction end does not reproduce the germline sequence, and a read error may be involved. This rearrangement joins TRBV9 to TRBJ1-2; D might be TRBD1 (5 bases). CDR3 length: 10 amino acids. The germline V gene encodes CDR1 SGDLS and CDR2 YYNGEE. DNA for the CDR3: TGTGCCAGCAGTGGGCCGGGACTTTTCTTC. Translated, it gives CASSGPGLFF.

V gene TRBV19 combines with J gene TRBJ1-1; unclear D gene. V was clipped by 4 bases and J by 6 bases, with 15 bases between them. Germline loops: CDR1 LNHDA, CDR2 SQIVND (reference sequence). The CDR3 loop spans 14 amino acids. The CDR3 sequence: CASSTTGGGAEAFF. The CDR3 coding sequence is TGTGCCAGTAGTACTACCGGAGGCGGGGCTGAAGCTTTCTTT.

CDR3 DNA sequence: TGTGCCAGCAGCTCAATCGACCTGACAGGGAAGCCCCCTAACTATGGCTACACCTTC. Its protein product is CASSSIDLTGKPPNYGYTF. The rearrangement joins TRBV11-2 to TRBJ1-2; TRBD1 agrees at 7 bases. The CDR3 totals 19 residues. J gave up 0 bases and V 4 bases, and 17 bases lay outside the gene matches. Per germline, CDR1 SGHAT and CDR2 FQNNGV. Looking up the rest from reference TRBV11-2 and TRBJ1-2 gives the full variable domain: EAGVAQSPRYKIIEKRQSVAFWCNPISGHATLYWYQQILGQGPKLLIQFQNNGVVDDSQLPKDRFSAERLKGVDSTLKIQPAKLEDSAVYLCASSSIDLTGKPPNYGYTFGSGTRLTVV.

V gene TRBV11-3 combines with J gene TRBJ1-1, with D possibly TRBD1 on 6 matching bases. V lost 2 bases and J 3 bases, leaving 7 bases between the germline ends. Germline V CDR1 and CDR2: SGHNT, YENEEA. The CDR3 has 13 amino acids. The CDR3 DNA reads as TGTGCCAGCAGCTTAAAGGGGGACACTGAAGCTTTCTTT. It yields the protein CASSLKGDTEAFF.

The V call is TRBV6-1, the J call TRBJ2-5; D possibly uses TRBD1 or TRBD2 (5 bases each). CDR1 MNHNS and CDR2 SASEGT come from the germline V gene. This CDR3 comprises 15 residues. V lost 6 bases to trimming and J lost 5 bases, with 19 bases between them. The CDR3 here is CASSRPPQGGETQYF. CDR3 sequence (DNA): TGTGCCAGCAGCCGCCCCCCTCAGGGCGGGGAGACCCAGTACTTC.